This T cell receptor (beta chain) is from a study of T-cell memory formation after mild COVID-19. TCRdb recomputed calls from the 5' RACE reads with MiXCR, one row per CDR3 protein. The sample carries about 390,000 distinct CDR3 sequences, roughly 15% recorded once. Germline loops: CDR1 SGHDN, CDR2 FVKESK. V lost 4 bases and J lost 5, with 18 bases in between. The CDR3 has 16 amino acids. About this clonotype itself: Its antigen is currently unknown.

Study-level findings and limits: There was no confirmation that second-wave clones peaking on day 37 were SARS-CoV-2 specific.

The sample taken for sequencing was PBMCs or a T cell subset sorted from them (not recorded which). The sequence derives from a man younger than 30 who had mild COVID-19 (a few samples of this study predate the infection). Cell type and time point are not known. The chain has TRBV14 and TRBJ2-1; D might be TRBD1 or TRBD2, each matching 5 bases. CDR3 loop: CASSPVPVGRDNEQFF. DNA of the CDR3: TGTGCCAGCAGCCCAGTACCGGTGGGGCGGGACAATGAGCAGTTCTTC.